This T cell receptor beta chain came from a study of radiotherapy plus CTLA-4 blockade in lung cancer. Produced via immunoSEQ multiplex PCR; TCRdb's table is partial and in-frame only. The table records fewer than 150,000 clones, about 83% of them present only once. CDR3 size: 15 residues. Trimming removed 1 base from V and 5 bases from J, with 14 bases in between. Germline loops: CDR1 SGHNT, CDR2 YENEEA. Focal radiation was given together with CTLA-4 blockade (ipilimumab) to patients with chemo-refractory metastatic non-small-cell lung cancer. The input for sequencing was peripheral blood, taken from a patient treated with radiotherapy plus ipilimumab. This chain links TRBV11-3 with TRBJ2-5, with D possibly TRBD1 on 5 matching bases. The sequence was collected from a human donor with non-small cell lung cancer who had a partial response to radiotherapy plus ipilimumab. The chain's CDR3 is CASSLGQGQAETQYF. The CDR3 DNA is TGTGCCAGCAGCTTAGGGCAGGGTCAAGCGGAGACCCAGTACTTC. The full variable domain, rest sourced from reference TRBV11-3 and TRBJ2-5, is EAGVVQSPRYKIIEKKQPVAFWCNPISGHNTLYWYLQNLGQGPELLIRYENEEAVDDSQLPKDRFSAERLKGVDSTLKIQPAELGDSAVYLCASSLGQGQAETQYFGPGTRLLVL.